The rows below give T cell receptor beta chains drawn from one sample of a study of vaccination effects on CD4 cells after COVID-19. Assay used: immunoSEQ multiplex PCR; TCRdb lists only in-frame clones, some missing. The sample carries 55,000 or so clones, approximately 73% recorded once. Antigen specificity for these receptors is unknown. The sample here was CD4+ T cells from PBMCs cultured with HIV peptides, taken before COVID-19 vaccination. The receptor set was obtained from a human donor who had a prior SARS-CoV-2 infection. CDR3s include the opening cysteine and the closing phenylalanine or tryptophan. The D gene is left open where the match is weak. Expanded clones are given a class, and other clones once, few, many or no size at all.

size: .
J: TRBJ2-2
V: TRBV6-4
D: .
CDR3: CASSAERDRGTGELFF
DNA: TGTGCCAGCAGTGCTGAGCGGGACAGAGGCACCGGGGAGCTGTTTTTT

size: .
J: TRBJ2-7
V: TRBV2
D: .
CDR3: CASSRLKAYEQYF
DNA: TGTGCCAGCAGTCGACTAAAGGCCTACGAGCAGTACTTC

size: .
J: TRBJ2-7
V: TRBV6-5
D: .
CDR3: CASSYSGHLSSIEQYF
DNA: TGTGCCAGCAGTTACTCTGGACACCTCTCCTCGATCGAGCAGTACTTC

size: few
J: TRBJ2-5
V: TRBV7-3
D: TRBD1
CDR3: CASSPGQGITYQETQYF
DNA: TGTGCCAGCAGCCCGGGACAGGGAATCACTTACCAAGAGACCCAGTACTTC

size: once
J: TRBJ2-7
V: TRBV7-2
D: .
CDR3: CASSSDRSSYEQYF
DNA: TGTGCCAGCAGCTCTGACCGGAGCTCCTACGAGCAGTACTTC

size: .
J: TRBJ1-2
V: TRBV4-3
D: TRBD1
CDR3: CASSHLTGNYGYTF
DNA: TGCGCCAGCAGCCACTTGACAGGGAACTATGGCTACACCTTC

size: .
J: TRBJ1-1
V: TRBV7-2
D: .
CDR3: CASSLLGSVTEAFF
DNA: TGTGCCAGCAGCTTACTGGGGTCTGTCACTGAAGCTTTCTTT

size: .
J: TRBJ1-1
V: TRBV6-5
D: TRBD1
CDR3: CASSYGQGRTEAFF
DNA: TGTGCCAGCAGTTACGGACAGGGGAGAACTGAAGCTTTCTTT

size: .
J: TRBJ1-2
V: TRBV5-1
D: .
CDR3: CASSLDGMLGYTF
DNA: TGCGCCAGCAGCTTGGACGGTATGCTTGGCTACACCTTC

size: .
J: TRBJ2-1
V: TRBV5-1
D: .
CDR3: CASSLAGHADNEQFF
DNA: TGCGCCAGCAGCTTGGCCGGACACGCCGACAATGAGCAGTTCTTC

size: .
J: TRBJ1-2
V: TRBV11-2
D: TRBD1
CDR3: CASSATGEDGYTF
DNA: TGTGCCAGCAGCGCGACAGGGGAGGATGGCTACACCTTC

size: .
J: TRBJ2-2
V: TRBV6-2/TRBV6-3
D: TRBD2
CDR3: CASTPRWGGGGGELFF
DNA: TGTGCCAGCACCCCCAGGTGGGGGGGAGGTGGCGGGGAGCTGTTTTTT

size: .
J: TRBJ2-3
V: TRBV4-3
D: .
CDR3: CASSQNVGDSTDTQYF
DNA: TGCGCCAGCAGCCAAAATGTTGGGGATTCCACAGATACGCAGTATTTT

size: .
J: TRBJ2-1
V: TRBV25-1
D: TRBD2
CDR3: CASERAGGLGEQFF
DNA: TGTGCCAGCGAAAGAGCGGGGGGGCTTGGTGAGCAGTTCTTC

size: .
J: TRBJ2-7
V: TRBV6-5
D: .
CDR3: CASSLVGGKGQYF
DNA: TGTGCCAGCAGTTTAGTAGGGGGGAAGGGGCAGTACTTC

size: .
J: TRBJ2-3
V: TRBV19
D: TRBD2
CDR3: CASSITPEASGTQYF
DNA: TGTGCCAGTAGTATAACCCCCGAGGCTAGCGGTACGCAGTATTTT

size: .
J: TRBJ2-7
V: TRBV19
D: .
CDR3: CASSRTGASYEQYF
DNA: TGTGCCAGTAGTAGAACGGGTGCGTCCTACGAGCAGTACTTC

size: .
J: TRBJ2-1
V: TRBV5-1
D: TRBD2
CDR3: CASSPTVTMGLAGGGEQFF
DNA: TGCGCCAGCAGCCCAACCGTGACTATGGGTCTGGCGGGAGGAGGCGAGCAGTTCTTC

size: .
J: TRBJ2-3
V: TRBV9
D: .
CDR3: CASSVSRADTQYF
DNA: TGTGCCAGCAGCGTAAGTCGGGCCGATACGCAGTATTTT

size: .
J: TRBJ2-7
V: TRBV5-1
D: TRBD2
CDR3: CASSLVWRSGSSRYEQYF
DNA: TGCGCCAGCAGCTTGGTTTGGCGAAGCGGGAGCTCAAGGTACGAGCAGTACTTC

size: .
J: TRBJ2-2
V: TRBV13
D: TRBD2
CDR3: CASSRRLAGIVTGELFF
DNA: TGTGCCAGCAGCCGTCGACTAGCGGGAATCGTCACCGGGGAGCTGTTTTTT

size: few
J: TRBJ1-2
V: TRBV6-5
D: .
CDR3: CASSPMGARGYTF
DNA: TGTGCCAGCAGTCCAATGGGGGCGCGTGGCTACACCTTC

size: .
J: TRBJ1-5
V: TRBV5-5
D: .
CDR3: CASSLAAVGGHF
DNA: TGTGCCAGCAGCTTGGCCGCGGTAGGCGGGCATTTT

size: .
J: TRBJ2-7
V: TRBV5-3
D: .
CDR3: CARSLNQGVNGRYEQYF
DNA: TGTGCCAGAAGCTTGAATCAGGGTGTTAATGGTCGGTACGAGCAGTACTTC

size: .
J: TRBJ2-5
V: TRBV11-3
D: TRBD1
CDR3: CASSGRIGGIETQYF
DNA: TGTGCCAGCAGCGGTAGGATAGGGGGCATAGAGACCCAGTACTTC

size: .
J: TRBJ1-2
V: TRBV15
D: .
CDR3: CATSRSPRRAGDYGYTF
DNA: TGTGCCACCAGCAGGTCCCCCCGTCGGGCGGGGGACTATGGCTACACCTTC

size: few
J: TRBJ1-5
V: TRBV19
D: TRBD1
CDR3: CASSWDRGAPQHF
DNA: TGTGCCAGTAGTTGGGACAGGGGCGCTCCCCAGCATTTT

size: .
J: TRBJ2-1
V: TRBV5-1
D: .
CDR3: CASSLVGAGASSYNEQFF
DNA: TGCGCCAGCAGCTTGGTGGGGGCGGGGGCGAGCTCCTACAATGAGCAGTTCTTC